This T cell receptor beta chain originates from a study of CD8+CD57+ T cells in acquired aplastic anemia. The wider study: 3.2 ug was the average amount of DNA from sorted CD4+ and CD8+ cells. Study-wide results and limits: Researchers reported that CD8+ Simpson's diversity was not significantly different in patients versus controls. Common to patients and controls were 25 to 30 CD8+ CDR3 sequences.

The length of the CDR3 is 12 residues. The germline CDR1 and CDR2 sequences are DFQATT and SNEGSKA (reference sequence). After removal of 3 bases from V and 5 bases from J, the junction contained 1 base not matched to a gene. Both TCR beta VDJ combination and CDR3 sequence profiling were carried out. Genomic DNA was the template for this profiling. MiXCR was run by TCRdb on the reads, yielding one entry per CDR3 protein. The profile shows around 180,000 distinct CDR3 sequences, under 70% of them singletons. This clonotype was observed a handful of times. Its antigen is undetermined. Material for sequencing was sorted CD4+, CD8+, or CD8+CD57+ T cells (not recorded which) from PBMCs. This chain connects TRBV20-1 to TRBJ2-5; 9 bases fit TRBD1. The sequence was collected from a human donor with severe aplastic anemia or a healthy control (not recorded which). CDR3: CSASGQGETQYF. The CDR3 DNA sequence: TGCAGTGCTAGTGGACAGGGGGAGACCCAGTACTTC.